Below, 27 T cell receptor beta chains from the same sample are listed, as sequenced in a study of T cell changes during pregnancy in multiple sclerosis. Clones were read by immunoSEQ multiplex PCR, and TCRdb kept only the in-frame ones, dropping some. The sample includes about 28,000 clones, 85% to 95% of them seen just once. The sequencing here drew on CD4+ T cells from peripheral blood mononuclear cells, taken after pregnancy. These receptors were obtained from a female donor with multiple sclerosis, enrolled in a pregnancy study.

The rearrangement uses TRBV7-2 and TRBJ2-7, with D possibly TRBD2 on 5 matching bases. CDR1 and CDR2 (germline): SGHTA, FQGNSA. The CDR3 has 16 amino acids. The V and J ends lost 2 bases and 0 bases respectively, with 14 bases between them. CDR3 region: CASSLRVGISSYEQYF. CDR3 in DNA: TGTGCCAGCAGCTTACGTGTCGGGATAAGCTCCTACGAGCAGTACTTC.

The chain carries TRBV29-1 and TRBJ2-3, with 9 nucleotides matching TRBD1. This CDR3 is 14 amino acids long. V lost 6 bases and J lost 1; bases outside the gene matches: 5. Germline-derived CDR1 and CDR2 are SQVTM and ANQGSEA. CDR3 nucleotide sequence: TGCAGCGTCTTAGGGGACAGGGGCACAGATACGCAGTATTTT. Its protein is CSVLGDRGTDTQYF.

This sequence joins TRBV6-4 and TRBJ1-2; D unclear. The germline V and J ends were trimmed by 2 bases and 8 bases, with 12 bases remaining between them. CDR3 length: 13 residues. The germline V gene has CDR1 MRHNA and CDR2 SNTAGT. The DNA of the CDR3 is TGTGCCAGCAGTGACGAGGGCCGGGGAGGCTACACCTTC. This translates into CASSDEGRGGYTF.

The genes are TRBV4-3 and TRBJ2-3; 14 nucleotides line up with TRBD2. CDR1 is LGHNA, CDR2 YSLEER, per germline. Unmatched junction bases numbered 10, after V lost 1 base and J lost 1 base. The CDR3 covers 20 residues. The CDR3 sequence is CASSQGSGLAGATGTDTQYF. DNA of the CDR3: TGCGCCAGCAGCCAAGGGTCGGGACTAGCGGGGGCCACCGGCACAGATACGCAGTATTTT.

This sequence joins TRBV6-6 and TRBJ2-7, with D maybe TRBD1 (5 bases). CDR1 is MNHNY, CDR2 SVGAGI, per germline (reference sequence). Trimming removed 2 bases at V and 4 bases at J, with 9 bases between. The CDR3 runs to 13 residues. The CDR3 nucleotides read TGTGCCAGCAGTTACGACAGATTTTACGAGCAGTACTTC. This codes for CASSYDRFYEQYF.

This chain links TRBV30 with TRBJ1-5, with 8 nucleotides matching TRBD1. The J segment lost 6 bases and the V segment lost 0 bases, leaving 1 base of the junction unmatched. CDR1 GTSNPN and CDR2 SVGIG come from the germline V gene (reference sequence). This CDR3 contains 13 residues. The CDR3 protein is CAWSVQGGQPQHF. In DNA form, the CDR3 reads TGTGCCTGGAGTGTACAGGGGGGTCAGCCCCAGCATTTT.

J is TRBJ2-3 and V is TRBV10-3; D possibly corresponds to TRBD2 (6 bases). This CDR3 contains 14 residues. The V end lost 6 bases, the J end lost 6 bases, and 16 bases lay between the germline ends. The germline gives CDR1 ENHRY, CDR2 SYGVKD. In DNA form, the CDR3 reads TGTGCCATCAGCTTCGGCACGGAGGGGGATACGCAGTATTTT. It codes for CAISFGTEGDTQYF.

This chain connects TRBV5-1 to TRBJ2-1; possible D gene TRBD1, 6 bases. From germline, CDR1 is SGHRS and CDR2 YFSETQ. With 0 bases removed from V and 4 bases from J, the gap between germline ends came to 8 bases. The CDR3 consists of 14 residues. Written as DNA, the CDR3 is TGCGCCAGCAGCTTGGGGGGGCTTTACAATGAGCAGTTCTTC. Residues: CASSLGGLYNEQFF.

The rearrangement uses TRBV7-9 and TRBJ1-2; 9 bases agree with TRBD1. CDR3 length equals 14 residues. Germline V lookup: CDR1 SEHNR, CDR2 FQNEAQ (reference sequence). The V gene end was trimmed by 11 bases and the J gene end by 4 bases; junction bases not matched to a gene: 11. DNA of the CDR3: TGTGCCCCATGGGACAGGGCAAGTAGCTATGGCTACACCTTC. As protein: CAPWDRASSYGYTF.

The rearrangement links TRBV6-1 to TRBJ2-4; D may be TRBD1 (6 bases). The CDR3 is made up of 16 amino acids. The V gene lost 2 bases and the J gene lost 3 bases, with 14 bases spanning the gap. CDR1 is MNHNS, CDR2 SASEGT, per germline. The CDR3 DNA is TGTGCCAGCAGTGAACTACAGGGAATGGGCAAAAACATTCAGTACTTC. Its protein product is CASSELQGMGKNIQYF.

The rearrangement joins TRBV25-1 to TRBJ2-3, with 14 bases fitting TRBD2. In germline, CDR1 is MGHDK, CDR2 SYGVNS. V dropped 4 bases and J dropped 4; count of bases not matched to a gene: 1. CDR3 length: 15 residues. As DNA, the CDR3 is TGTGCCAGCAGTGGGGGACTAGCGGGAGCAGATACGCAGTATTTT. It translates to CASSGGLAGADTQYF.

This clone was detected once. This chain uses TRBV4-1 with TRBJ2-4; a possible D gene is TRBD1 (5 bases). The V gene's germline CDR1 is MGHRA and CDR2 YSYEKL. The CDR3 has 16 amino acids. V lost 0 bases to trimming and J lost 6 bases, with 15 bases between them. CDR3 coding DNA: TGCGCCAGCAGCCAAGACGGACACCGTTCTATAAACATTCAGTACTTC. It yields the protein CASSQDGHRSINIQYF.

The chain combines TRBV5-1 with TRBJ1-1; TRBD1 agrees at 12 bases. With 0 bases clipped from V and 4 bases from J, the junction kept 7 bases outside the gene matches. CDR3 size: 17 residues. Germline CDR1 and CDR2: SGHRS and YFSETQ. CDR3 sequence (DNA): TGCGCCAGCAGCTTGGTGGGACAGGGGGCCGTGGGCACTGAAGCTTTCTTT. Encoded protein: CASSLVGQGAVGTEAFF.

The chain combines TRBV11-3 with TRBJ2-1; 8 bases agree with TRBD1. V trimming: 3 bases; J trimming: 1 base; junction bases outside the gene matches: 2. The CDR3 sequence is 15 residues long. The germline V gene has CDR1 SGHNT and CDR2 YENEEA. CDR3 amino acids: CASSFGQGSYNEQFF. CDR3 in DNA: TGTGCCAGCAGCTTCGGACAGGGTTCCTACAATGAGCAGTTCTTC.

This chain joins TRBV7-2 and TRBJ2-3; 12 bases are a match to TRBD1. Looked up from germline, CDR1 is SGHTA and CDR2 is FQGNSA. The CDR3 is made up of 16 amino acids. Trimming at V came to 4 bases and at J to 7 bases, leaving 9 bases not matched to a gene. The CDR3 protein is CASSSAGTGGANTQYF. The DNA of the CDR3 is TGTGCCAGCAGCTCCGCCGGGACAGGGGGCGCAAATACGCAGTATTTT.

The chain links TRBV5-1 to TRBJ1-1; perhaps TRBD1 as D (5 bases). Trimming cost V 3 bases and J 1 base, with 10 bases left between them. Germline CDR1 is SGHRS and CDR2 is YFSETQ. This CDR3 spans 14 amino acids. The DNA of the CDR3 is TGCGCCAGCAGCTCGTCGACAGAGAACACTGAAGCTTTCTTT. Protein: CASSSSTENTEAFF.

CDR3 residues: CAISVSGGTEAFF. CDR3 coding DNA: TGTGCCATCAGTGTCAGCGGGGGTACTGAAGCTTTCTTT. The chain has TRBV10-3 and TRBJ1-1; possibly TRBD1 for D (5 bases). This CDR3 region has 13 residues. CDR1 ENHRY and CDR2 SYGVKD come from the germline V gene. V was shortened by 4 bases and J by 5 bases, with 11 bases between the two germline ends.

About this clone itself: The junction and the germline gene differ at one end; a read error may be behind it. This sequence joins TRBV14 and TRBJ2-6; maybe TRBD2 (6 bases). The CDR3 runs 20 residues. Germline V gene lookup returns CDR1 SGHDN and CDR2 FVKESK. CDR3 coding DNA: TGTGCCAGCAGTCAAGGATTACGGAGGGCCGGTGACTCTGGGGCCAACGTCCTGACTTTC. Translated: CASSQGLRRAGDSGANVLTF.

The chain employs TRBV7-8 and TRBJ2-7; D possibly corresponds to TRBD1 (6 bases). V shed 5 bases and J shed 6 bases, with 20 bases lying between them. The CDR3 extends over 15 amino acids. CDR1 and CDR2 from the germline V gene are SGHVS and FQNEAQ. In DNA form, the CDR3 reads TGTGCCAGCAGCCAAATCCAGGGGCCACCCGGCGAGCAGTACTTC. Amino acid sequence: CASSQIQGPPGEQYF. Complete variable domain (other parts from reference TRBV7-8 and TRBJ2-7): GAGVSQSPRYKVAKRGQDVALRCDPISGHVSLFWYQQALGQGPEFLTYFQNEAQLDKSGLPSDRFFAERPEGSVSTLKIQRTQQEDSAVYLCASSQIQGPPGEQYFGPGTRLTVT.

The rearrangement uses TRBV9 and TRBJ2-2; 8 bases are a match to TRBD1. Unmatched junction bases numbered 10, after V lost 6 bases and J lost 0 bases. The CDR3 has 17 residues. CDR1 is SGDLS, CDR2 YYNGEE, per germline. DNA for the CDR3: TGTGCCAGCACCAACTCACCACAGGGGGCGAACACCGGGGAGCTGTTTTTT. As protein: CASTNSPQGANTGELFF.

The chain carries TRBV9 and TRBJ1-6; 8 nucleotides align to TRBD1. V lost 0 bases, J lost 7 bases, and 12 bases stayed unmatched. This CDR3 contains 18 residues. Per the germline V gene, CDR1 is SGDLS and CDR2 is YYNGEE. The CDR3 loop is CASSVGPYRGKINSPLHF. The CDR3 nucleotides are TGTGCCAGCAGCGTAGGACCCTACAGGGGGAAAATAAATTCACCCCTCCACTTT. Combining the CDR3 with reference TRBV9 and TRBJ1-6 gives the whole variable domain DSGVTQTPKHLITATGQRVTLRCSPRSGDLSVYWYQQSLDQGLQFLIQYYNGEERAKGNILERFSAQQFPDLHSELNLSSLELGDSALYFCASSVGPYRGKINSPLHFGNGTRLTVT.

This sequence joins TRBV30 and TRBJ2-3, with 9 bases identical to TRBD1. V lost 6 bases, J lost 1 base, and 2 bases stayed unmatched. CDR1 is GTSNPN and CDR2 is SVGIG in the germline V gene (reference sequence). This CDR3 has 13 amino acids. Written as DNA, the CDR3 is TGTGCCTGCCGGGACAGGGGCACAGATACGCAGTATTTT. It translates to CACRDRGTDTQYF.

The genes are TRBV10-1 and TRBJ1-1, with 7 positions matching TRBD1. The V gene's germline CDR1 is WNHNN and CDR2 SYGVQD (reference sequence). The CDR3 loop spans 12 amino acids. Losses at the gene ends were 6 bases for V and 6 bases for J; bases not matched to a gene: 4. The CDR3 DNA is TGCGCCAGCAGCGAAGGGACAGCTGAAGCTTTCTTT. Translating it yields CASSEGTAEAFF.

This sequence joins TRBV10-1 and TRBJ1-4; D possibly corresponds to TRBD1 (5 bases). CDR3 length equals 13 residues. Germline assignment: CDR1 WNHNN and CDR2 SYGVQD (reference sequence). Trimming removed 3 bases from V and 11 bases from J, with 13 bases in between. In nucleotides, the CDR3 is TGCGCCAGCAGTGACCAGGGCCACCCGAAACTGTTTTTT. Translation gives CASSDQGHPKLFF.

The chain recombines TRBV7-2 with TRBJ2-7; tentative D call: TRBD2 (6 bases). V was pared by 0 bases and J by 3 bases, with 9 bases between. The CDR3 consists of 14 residues. Germline CDR1 SGHTA, CDR2 FQGNSA. The CDR3 DNA reads as TGTGCCAGCAGCTTAGCGGCGGGGAACTACGAGCAGTACTTC. This gives the protein CASSLAAGNYEQYF.

The chain is built from TRBV30 and TRBJ2-7; tentative D call: TRBD1 (5 bases). Between the trimmed V and J ends, which lost 8 bases and 3 bases, there was a span of 14 bases. In germline, CDR1 is GTSNPN, CDR2 SVGIG (reference sequence). This CDR3 has 12 amino acids. CDR3 DNA sequence: TGTGCCGGACGACAGTTTGGCTACGAGCAGTACTTC. Protein product: CAGRQFGYEQYF.

V and J are TRBV27 and TRBJ1-5, with a weak D call TRBD1 (6 bases). This CDR3 is built from 16 residues. V was trimmed by 6 bases and J by 6 bases, leaving 21 bases between them. Per the germline V gene, CDR1 is MNHEY and CDR2 is SMNVEV (reference sequence). The CDR3 coding sequence is TGTGCCAGCAGACCAGAGGGGGTTTTCTTGGGTCAGCCCCAGCATTTT. Translated: CASRPEGVFLGQPQHF.